This T cell receptor (beta chain) was sequenced for a study of blood T cell repertoires in COVID-19. Study details: Samples representing acute and convalescent COVID-19 were sourced from the United States, Italy and Spain.

Libraries were prepared by immunoSEQ multiplex PCR; TCRdb keeps only in-frame clonotypes and omits some of them. The table shows hundreds of thousands of clones, with approximately 91% occurring only once. With 10 bases removed from V and 5 bases from J, the gap between germline ends came to 20 bases. This CDR3 is built from 15 residues. The chain uses TRBV23-1 and TRBJ2-2; D may correspond to TRBD1 or TRBD2 (5 bases each). TRBV23-1 is an ORF for which the function is uncertain. Material: peripheral blood. The receptor was isolated from a man between 35 and 55 years old with acute or convalescent COVID-19. The CDR3 protein is CANRCTDRETGELFF. The CDR3 region has the DNA TGCGCCAACAGGTGTACGGATCGGGAAACCGGGGAGCTGTTTTTT.